The 15 T cell receptor beta chains reported below all come from one sample, sequenced in a study of blood T cell repertoires in COVID-19. Repertoires were generated with immunoSEQ multiplex PCR, while TCRdb's copy carries only in-frame clones and drops some. The table has about 250,000 clones, around 90% seen once; the top ten hold approximately 0.8%. Sequenced sample: peripheral blood. These receptors were taken from a woman aged 25 to 39 with acute or convalescent COVID-19.

The chain recombines TRBV3-1 (or the pseudogene TRBV3-2) with TRBJ2-7; 8 bases align to TRBD1. Germline lookup yields CDR1 LGHDT and CDR2 YNNKEL (reference sequence). V shed 1 base and J 6 bases; nucleotides not matched to a gene: 8. The CDR3 spans 15 residues. CDR3 amino acids: CASSQVYGQGCEQYF. In DNA form, the CDR3 reads TGTGCCAGCAGCCAAGTTTATGGACAGGGCTGCGAGCAGTACTTC.

V is TRBV20-1 and J is TRBJ2-5; D possibly corresponds to TRBD2 (6 bases). Between the trimmed V and J ends, which lost 3 bases and 1 base, there was a span of 15 bases. CDR1 is DFQATT and CDR2 is SNEGSKA in the germline V gene (reference sequence). The CDR3 runs to 15 residues. CDR3 bases: TGCAGTGCTAGTGAGTATAGCGGACTCCAAGAGACCCAGTACTTC. It codes for CSASEYSGLQETQYF.

In its sample, this clone was seen once. The chain is built from TRBV9 and TRBJ1-1; a possible D gene is TRBD1 (6 bases). Trimming pared 3 bases from V and 1 base from J, leaving 16 bases between. The CDR3 spans 16 residues. Per the germline V gene, CDR1 is SGDLS and CDR2 is YYNGEE. DNA for the CDR3: TGTGCCAGCAGCGAGGGGGTCTCACTAAGGAACACTGAAGCTTTCTTT. It codes for CASSEGVSLRNTEAFF.

This rearrangement joins TRBV15 to TRBJ1-4; D not certain. CDR1 is LNHNV, CDR2 YYDKDF, per germline (reference sequence). V was clipped by 4 bases and J by 4 bases, with 13 bases between them. The CDR3 runs 15 residues. The CDR3 here is CATSKVGLLNEKLFF. The CDR3 DNA follows: TGTGCCACCAGCAAGGTTGGGCTGCTTAATGAAAAACTGTTTTTT.

Concerning this clone: Compared with germline, one end of the junction differs, possibly owing to a read error. The J gene is TRBJ1-6, the V gene TRBV5-3; 8 nucleotides line up with TRBD1. Being an ORF, TRBV5-3 has a function that is uncertain. The CDR3 runs to 9 residues. The CDR3 DNA reads as TGTGCCAGAAGCCACGGGACAGGCTTT. Amino acids: CARSHGTGF.

V gene TRBV19 combines with J gene TRBJ2-3; 15 positions match TRBD2. V gave up 7 bases and J gave up 6 bases; unmatched junction bases: 11. The germline V gene has CDR1 LNHDA and CDR2 SQIVND (reference sequence). The CDR3 runs 17 residues. CDR3 nucleotide sequence: TGTGCCAGTACACGGACTAGCGGGAGGGGAAGTGGGGATACGCAGTATTTT. This sequence encodes CASTRTSGRGSGDTQYF.

The chain carries TRBV19 and TRBJ1-5; TRBD1 matches 7 bases. Per the germline V gene, CDR1 is LNHDA and CDR2 is SQIVND (reference sequence). The V segment lost 1 base and the J segment 6 bases; nucleotides outside the gene matches: 6. This CDR3 is built from 15 residues. CDR3 sequence reads: CASSIGIGGSQPQHF. CDR3 in DNA: TGTGCCAGTAGTATAGGGATAGGGGGCAGTCAGCCCCAGCATTTT.

The V and J genes are TRBV27 and TRBJ2-1, with D possibly TRBD2 on 6 matching bases. Germline loops: CDR1 MNHEY, CDR2 SMNVEV (reference sequence). The V end was cut by 5 bases, the J end by 5 bases, with 16 bases between. The CDR3 runs to 15 residues. The CDR3 loop is CASSGDSGGNNEQFF. The CDR3 DNA is TGTGCCAGCAGTGGTGATAGCGGAGGGAACAATGAGCAGTTCTTC.

This chain links TRBV4-3 with TRBJ2-7; TRBD2 is a possible D gene (5 bases). Germline V gives CDR1 LGHNA, CDR2 YSLEER. The CDR3 consists of 15 residues. V was clipped by 0 bases and J by 5 bases, with 14 bases between them. CDR3 coding DNA: TGCGCCAGCAGCCAAGACGGAGGCCCTCTCAACGAGCAGTACTTC. Its protein is CASSQDGGPLNEQYF.

The chain links TRBV7-6 to TRBJ2-5; 7 bases match TRBD1. Germline V lookup: CDR1 SGHVS, CDR2 FNYEAQ. V shed 6 bases, J shed 2 bases, and the junction held 9 bases outside the gene matches. The CDR3 spans 15 residues. CDR3 bases: TGTGCCAGCAGTTCCGGGACAGAGAATCAAGAGACCCAGTACTTC. Translation gives CASSSGTENQETQYF. Full variable domain (missing parts from reference TRBV7-6 and TRBJ2-5): GAGVSQSPRYKVTKRGQDVALRCDPISGHVSLYWYRQALGQGPEFLTYFNYEAQQDKSGLPNDRFSAERPEGSISTLTIQRTEQRDSAMYRCASSSGTENQETQYFGPGTRLLVL.

This clone was recorded a few times. The rearrangement uses TRBV19 and TRBJ2-7; 11 bases align to TRBD2. Trimming took 7 bases from V and 6 from J; bases not matched to a gene: 8. Germline V gene data show CDR1 as LNHDA and CDR2 as SQIVND (reference sequence). The CDR3 spans 14 residues. CDR3 sequence (DNA): TGTGCCAGTACCCCTAGCGGGAGGCCCTCCGAGCAGTACTTC. Translation: CASTPSGRPSEQYF.

The genes are TRBV5-6 and TRBJ1-2, with D maybe TRBD1 (5 bases). CDR3 size: 15 residues. From germline, CDR1 is SGHDT and CDR2 YYEEEE. V was shortened by 2 bases and J by 0 bases, with 11 bases between the two germline ends. The CDR3 protein is CASSLNRLTNYGYTF. CDR3 DNA sequence: TGTGCCAGCAGCTTAAACAGGCTAACTAACTATGGCTACACCTTC.

This chain links TRBV11-3 with TRBJ2-1; 7 nucleotides align to TRBD2. From germline, CDR1 is SGHNT and CDR2 YENEEA. The ends lost 2 bases at V and 6 bases at J; junction bases unmatched: 4. CDR3 size: 14 residues. CDR3 bases: TGTGCCAGCAGCTTACTCGGGAGGAGCAATGAGCAGTTCTTC. It codes for CASSLLGRSNEQFF.

The chain recombines TRBV12-3 or TRBV12-4 with TRBJ2-5; TRBD2 is a possible D gene (6 bases). Between the trimmed V and J ends, which lost 8 bases and 3 bases, there was a span of 10 bases. The CDR3 extends over 12 amino acids. The CDR3 bases are TGTGCCAGCGGACTAAACAAAGAGACCCAGTACTTC. It translates to CASGLNKETQYF.

V gene TRBV5-4 combines with J gene TRBJ2-7; unclear D gene. Germline V gene sequence: CDR1 SGHNT, CDR2 YYREEE (reference sequence). This CDR3 is built from 14 residues. Trimming removed 3 bases from V and 0 bases from J, with 10 bases in between. The CDR3 region is CASSSLAGSYEQYF. The CDR3 DNA is TGTGCCAGCAGCTCTCTGGCTGGCTCCTACGAGCAGTACTTC.